This TCR beta chain was captured in a study of T cells in localized non-small cell lung cancer. Notes on this clone: Its target is unknown.

V shed 2 bases and J 5 bases; nucleotides not matched to a gene: 10. This CDR3 is built from 18 residues. Per germline, CDR1 LNHDA and CDR2 SQIVND (reference sequence). Assay: immunoSEQ multiplex PCR; the TCRdb copy retains only in-frame clones and omits some. The sample lists approximately 45,000 clones; around 86% were seen once. The study's findings and limits: Density of T cells in blood, when higher, went with longer overall survival. Adjacent lung was found to contain a median approximately 60 of the top 100 tumor clones.

Sequencing used peripheral blood mononuclear cells, obtained before any cancer treatment. This sequence joins TRBV19 and TRBJ2-3, with 13 positions matching TRBD2. The clonotype originates from a man aged 40-75 years with stage III lung adenocarcinoma. The CDR3 coding sequence is TGTGCCAGTAGTATAATTCGGTGGACTAGCGGGGGTGGAGATACGCAGTATTTT. Its translation: CASSIIRWTSGGGDTQYF.